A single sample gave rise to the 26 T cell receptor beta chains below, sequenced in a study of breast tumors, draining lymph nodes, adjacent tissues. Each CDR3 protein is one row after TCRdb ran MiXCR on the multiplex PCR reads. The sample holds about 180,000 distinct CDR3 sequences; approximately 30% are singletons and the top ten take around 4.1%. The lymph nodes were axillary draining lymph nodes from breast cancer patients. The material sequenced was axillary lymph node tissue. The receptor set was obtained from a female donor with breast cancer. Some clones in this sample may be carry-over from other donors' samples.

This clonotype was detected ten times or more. CDR3 amino acids: CASSLSGSGETQYF. In DNA form, the CDR3 reads TGTGCCAGCAGCTTATCGGGGAGCGGAGAGACCCAGTACTTC. The V and J genes are TRBV7-9 and TRBJ2-5; TRBD2 is a possible D gene (5 bases). The germline CDR1 and CDR2 sequences are SEHNR and FQNEAQ (reference sequence). This CDR3 is 14 amino acids long. The V end lost 2 bases, the J end lost 4 bases, and 11 bases lay between the germline ends.

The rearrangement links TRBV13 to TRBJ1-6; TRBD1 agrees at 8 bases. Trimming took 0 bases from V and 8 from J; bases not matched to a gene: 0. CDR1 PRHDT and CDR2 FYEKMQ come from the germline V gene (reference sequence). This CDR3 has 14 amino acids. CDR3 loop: CASSLGTGDSPLHF. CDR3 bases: TGTGCCAGCAGCTTAGGGACAGGGGATTCACCCCTCCACTTT.

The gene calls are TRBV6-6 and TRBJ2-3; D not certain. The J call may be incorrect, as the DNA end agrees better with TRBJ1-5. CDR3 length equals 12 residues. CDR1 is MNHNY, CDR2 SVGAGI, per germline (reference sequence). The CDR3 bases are TGTGCCGTCCGCCTAGTAACAGATACGCAGCATTTT. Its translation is CAVRLVTDTQHF.

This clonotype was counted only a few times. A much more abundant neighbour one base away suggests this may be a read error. CDR3 in DNA: TGTGCCAGAGGGCGTAGGCTAGCTAAAGAGACCCAGTACTTC. Translated, it gives CARGRRLAKETQYF. The chain combines TRBV6-4 with TRBJ2-5; a possible D gene is TRBD2 (5 bases). Germline-derived CDR1 and CDR2 are MRHNA and SNTAGT. The CDR3 contains 14 residues. V lost 9 bases, J lost 3 bases, and 17 bases lay in between.

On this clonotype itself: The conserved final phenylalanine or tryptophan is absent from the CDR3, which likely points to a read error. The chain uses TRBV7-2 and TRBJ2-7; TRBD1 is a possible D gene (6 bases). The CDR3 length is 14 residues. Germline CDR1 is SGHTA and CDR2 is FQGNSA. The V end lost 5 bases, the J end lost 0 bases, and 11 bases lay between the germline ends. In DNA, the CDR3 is TGTGCCAGCAGCCCACAGGGTATCTCCTACGAGCAGTACCTC. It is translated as CASSPQGISYEQYL.

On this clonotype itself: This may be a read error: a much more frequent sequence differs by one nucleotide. DNA of the CDR3: TGTGCCAGCAGCTTAGAGCGCCACAAACAAGAGACCCAGCACTTC. It codes for CASSLERHKQETQHF. The genes are TRBV7-8 and TRBJ2-5; D remains ambiguous. The CDR3 runs 15 residues. Germline lookup yields CDR1 SGHVS and CDR2 FQNEAQ.

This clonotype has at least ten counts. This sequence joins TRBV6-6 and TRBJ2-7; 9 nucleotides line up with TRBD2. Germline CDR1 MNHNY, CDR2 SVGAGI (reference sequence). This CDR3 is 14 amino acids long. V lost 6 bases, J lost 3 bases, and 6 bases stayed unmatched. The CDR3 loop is CASRGREGGYEQYF. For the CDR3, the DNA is TGTGCCAGCAGGGGGCGGGAGGGAGGCTACGAGCAGTACTTC.

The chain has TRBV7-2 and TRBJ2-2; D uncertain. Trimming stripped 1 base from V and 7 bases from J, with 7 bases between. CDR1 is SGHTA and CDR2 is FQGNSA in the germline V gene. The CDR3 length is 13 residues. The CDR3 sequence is CASSLVGSGELFF. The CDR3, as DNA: TGTGCCAGCAGCTTAGTTGGTAGCGGGGAGCTGTTTTTT.

The CDR3 DNA reads as TGTGCCATCAGCCGTGGGATAGCGGGAGCGGGGAGAACAGATACGCAGTATTTT. Residues: CAISRGIAGAGRTDTQYF. The chain couples TRBV10-3 to TRBJ2-3; 9 nucleotides align to TRBD2. V shed 6 bases, J shed 3 bases, and the junction held 16 bases outside the gene matches. Germline V CDR1 and CDR2: ENHRY, SYGVKD. The CDR3 loop spans 18 amino acids.

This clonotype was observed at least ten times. This chain's CDR3 is CASSSGSTNEKLFF. The CDR3 coding sequence is TGTGCCAGCAGCTCCGGGTCAACTAATGAAAAACTGTTTTTT. V and J are TRBV7-9 and TRBJ1-4, with D hard to call. This CDR3 region has 14 residues. V was cut by 4 bases and J by 0 bases, with 6 bases left in between. The germline V gene has CDR1 SEHNR and CDR2 FQNEAQ (reference sequence).

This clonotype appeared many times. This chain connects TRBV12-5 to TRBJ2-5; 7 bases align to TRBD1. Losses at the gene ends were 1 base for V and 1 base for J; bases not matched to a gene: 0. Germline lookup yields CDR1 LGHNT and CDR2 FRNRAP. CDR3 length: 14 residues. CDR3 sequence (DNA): TGTGCTAGTGGTTTGGGACAGGGCCAAGAGACCCAGTACTTC. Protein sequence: CASGLGQGQETQYF.

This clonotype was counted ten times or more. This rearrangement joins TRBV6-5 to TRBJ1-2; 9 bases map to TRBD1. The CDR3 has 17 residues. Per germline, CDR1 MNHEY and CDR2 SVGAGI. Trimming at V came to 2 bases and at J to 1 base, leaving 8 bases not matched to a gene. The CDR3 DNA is TGTGCCAGCAGTTACACTCCCGGGACAGGGTTTAACTATGGCTACACCTTC. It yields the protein CASSYTPGTGFNYGYTF.

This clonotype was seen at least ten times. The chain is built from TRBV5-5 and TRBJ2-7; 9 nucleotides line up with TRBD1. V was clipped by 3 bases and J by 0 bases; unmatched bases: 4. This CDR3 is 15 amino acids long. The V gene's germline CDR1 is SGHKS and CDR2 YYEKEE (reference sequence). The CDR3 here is CASSSLDRGSYEQYF. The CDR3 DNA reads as TGTGCCAGCAGCTCCCTGGACAGGGGCTCCTACGAGCAGTACTTC.

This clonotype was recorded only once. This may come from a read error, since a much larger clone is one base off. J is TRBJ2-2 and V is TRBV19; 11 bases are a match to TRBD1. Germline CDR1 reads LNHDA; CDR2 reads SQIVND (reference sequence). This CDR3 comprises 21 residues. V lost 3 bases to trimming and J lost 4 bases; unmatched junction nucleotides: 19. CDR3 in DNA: TGTGCCAGTAGTATCCTTCCCCGCTCCTGGACAGGGGGCCTCGGCACCGGGGAGCTGTTTTTT. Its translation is CASSILPRSWTGGLGTGELFF.

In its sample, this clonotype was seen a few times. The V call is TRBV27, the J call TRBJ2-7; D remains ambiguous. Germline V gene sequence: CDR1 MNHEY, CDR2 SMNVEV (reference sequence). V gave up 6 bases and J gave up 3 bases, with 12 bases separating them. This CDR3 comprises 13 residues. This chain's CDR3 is CASRRNQNYEQYF. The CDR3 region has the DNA TGTGCCAGCAGGAGGAACCAAAACTACGAGCAGTACTTC.

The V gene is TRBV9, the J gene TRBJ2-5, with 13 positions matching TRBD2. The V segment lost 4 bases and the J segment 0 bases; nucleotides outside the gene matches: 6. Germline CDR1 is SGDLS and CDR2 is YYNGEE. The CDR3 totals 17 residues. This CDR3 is CASSRGTSGDYQETQYF. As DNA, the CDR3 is TGTGCCAGCAGCCGAGGGACTAGCGGGGACTACCAAGAGACCCAGTACTTC.

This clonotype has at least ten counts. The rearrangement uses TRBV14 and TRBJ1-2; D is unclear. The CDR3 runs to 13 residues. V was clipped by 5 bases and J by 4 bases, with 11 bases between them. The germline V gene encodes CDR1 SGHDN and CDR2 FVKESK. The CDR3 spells CASSSTRVYGYTF. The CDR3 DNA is TGTGCCAGCAGCTCAACTAGGGTCTATGGCTACACCTTC.

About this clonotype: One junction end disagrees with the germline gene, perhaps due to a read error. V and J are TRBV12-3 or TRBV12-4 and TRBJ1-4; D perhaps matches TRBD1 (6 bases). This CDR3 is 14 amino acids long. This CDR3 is CAGSPPATGEKLFF. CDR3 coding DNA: TGTGCCGGCAGTCCCCCGGCAACAGGGGAAAAACTGTTTTTT.

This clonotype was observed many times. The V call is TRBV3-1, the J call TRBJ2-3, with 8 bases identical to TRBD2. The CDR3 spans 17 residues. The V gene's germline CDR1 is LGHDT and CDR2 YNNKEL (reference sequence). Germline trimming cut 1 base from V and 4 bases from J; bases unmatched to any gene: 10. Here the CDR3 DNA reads TGTGCCAGCAGCCAAGCGGCTAGCGGGCCAAGGGCAGATACGCAGTATTTT. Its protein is CASSQAASGPRADTQYF.

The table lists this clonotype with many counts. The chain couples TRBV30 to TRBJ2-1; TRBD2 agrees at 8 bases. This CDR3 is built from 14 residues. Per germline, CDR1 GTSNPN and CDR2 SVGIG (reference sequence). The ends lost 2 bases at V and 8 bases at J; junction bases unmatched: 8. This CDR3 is CAWSWLAGLDEQFF. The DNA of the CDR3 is TGTGCCTGGAGTTGGTTAGCGGGGCTGGATGAGCAGTTCTTC.

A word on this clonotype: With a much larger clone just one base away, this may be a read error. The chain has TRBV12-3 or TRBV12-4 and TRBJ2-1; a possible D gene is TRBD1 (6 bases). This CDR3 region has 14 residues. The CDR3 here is CAGRGLFSYNEQFF. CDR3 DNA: TGTGCCGGCAGGGGCCTTTTCTCCTACAATGAGCAGTTCTTC.

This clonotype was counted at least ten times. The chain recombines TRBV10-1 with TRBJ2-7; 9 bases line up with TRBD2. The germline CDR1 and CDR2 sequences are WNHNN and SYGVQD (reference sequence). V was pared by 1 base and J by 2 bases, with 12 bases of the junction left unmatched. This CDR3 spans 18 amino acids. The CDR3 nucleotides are TGCGCCAGCAGTGAGTACGGCGGGGGGGATCGTGCCGCCTACGAGCAGTACTTC. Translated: CASSEYGGGDRAAYEQYF.

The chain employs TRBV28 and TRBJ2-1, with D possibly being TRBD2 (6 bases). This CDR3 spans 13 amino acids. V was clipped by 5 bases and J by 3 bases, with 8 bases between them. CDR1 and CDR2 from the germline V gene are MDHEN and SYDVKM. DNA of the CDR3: TGTGCCAGCAGTAGCGGGTACTACAATGAGCAGTTCTTC. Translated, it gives CASSSGYYNEQFF.

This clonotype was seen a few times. CDR3 region: CASSQHSRETQYF. DNA of the CDR3: TGTGCCAGCAGCCAACATTCCAGAGAGACCCAGTACTTC. The chain uses TRBV3-1 and TRBJ2-5; D gene unclear. This CDR3 is 13 amino acids long. Trimming took 2 bases from V and 4 from J, leaving 8 bases between them. Germline lookup yields CDR1 LGHDT and CDR2 YNNKEL (reference sequence).

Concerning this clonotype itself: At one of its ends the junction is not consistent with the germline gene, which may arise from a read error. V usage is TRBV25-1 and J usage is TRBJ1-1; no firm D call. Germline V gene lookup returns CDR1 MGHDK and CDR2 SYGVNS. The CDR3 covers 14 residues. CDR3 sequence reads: CASSETTQNTVAFF. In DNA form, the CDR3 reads TGTGCCAGCAGTGAAACCACACAGAACACTGTAGCTTTCTTT. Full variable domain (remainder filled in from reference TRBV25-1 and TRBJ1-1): EADIYQTPRYLVIGTGKKITLECSQTMGHDKMYWYQQDPGMELHLIHYSYGVNSTEKGDLSSESTVSRIRTEHFPLTLESARPSHTSQYLCASSETTQNTVAFFGQGTRLTVV.

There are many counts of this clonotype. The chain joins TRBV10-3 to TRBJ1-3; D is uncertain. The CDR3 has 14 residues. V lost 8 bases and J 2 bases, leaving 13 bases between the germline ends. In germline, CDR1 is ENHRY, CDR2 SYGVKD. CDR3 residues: CAIQGTTTGNTIYF. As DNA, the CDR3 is TGTGCCATCCAAGGAACAACCACTGGAAACACCATATATTTT.